Following are 15 T cell receptor beta chains from one sample sequenced in a study of T cell responses to AZD1222 COVID-19 vaccine (dated by TCRdb to the early 2020s). The receptor library was made with the immunoSEQ multiplex PCR assay. Held by TCRdb, this immuneACCESS table contains in-frame sequences only and omits some clones. Under half of the omission traces to an unresolved V gene where checked; the cause of the rest is unknown. The sample includes 100,000 or so clones, with 85% to 90% observed a single time. The ten largest clonotypes hold more than 9% of the sample. What this sample's time point label stands for: baseline before first vaccination. This specimen was peripheral blood, taken on day 0 of AZD1222 vaccination. These TCRs come from an adult in good health.

The chain joins TRBV15 to TRBJ2-7; 10 nucleotides agree with TRBD2. The trim removed 5 bases at V and 7 bases at J, leaving 5 bases unmatched. Per the germline V gene, CDR1 is LNHNV and CDR2 is YYDKDF (reference sequence). The CDR3 has 13 residues. In DNA, the CDR3 is TGTGCCACCAGCGAGATACTAGCGGGAGAGCAGTACTTC. It encodes CATSEILAGEQYF.

The chain is built from TRBV18 and TRBJ2-3, with TRBD2 matching over 8 bases. The germline V gene has CDR1 KGHSH and CDR2 LQKENI. Losses at the gene ends were 10 bases for V and 6 bases for J; bases not matched to a gene: 15. The CDR3 spans 15 residues. CDR3 residues: CATPRAGGHLDTQYF. The CDR3 coding sequence is TGTGCCACCCCAAGGGCGGGAGGCCACTTGGATACGCAGTATTTT.

This CDR3 reads CASKTGPEPQHF. The DNA of the CDR3 is TGTGCCAGTAAAACAGGGCCTGAGCCCCAGCATTTT. This chain uses TRBV19 with TRBJ1-5; tentatively, D is TRBD1 (6 bases). Trimming removed 7 bases at V and 8 bases at J, with 12 bases between. CDR3 length equals 12 residues. CDR1 is LNHDA, CDR2 SQIVND, per germline (reference sequence).

The rearrangement uses TRBV20-1 and TRBJ2-5; no definite D call. The germline V and J ends were trimmed by 7 bases and 1 base, with 4 bases remaining between them. This CDR3 contains 10 residues. CDR1 and CDR2 (germline): DFQATT, SNEGSKA (reference sequence). CDR3 DNA sequence: TGCAGTGGCGCCCAAGAGACCCAGTACTTC. It codes for CSGAQETQYF.

The chain is built from TRBV4-1 and TRBJ2-1; D not resolved. V was shortened by 4 bases and J by 5 bases, with 3 bases between the two germline ends. CDR1 and CDR2 (germline): MGHRA, YSYEKL. This CDR3 region has 11 residues. CDR3 residues: CASSRDNEQFF. Written as DNA, the CDR3 is TGCGCCAGCAGCCGGGACAATGAGCAGTTCTTC.

The chain recombines TRBV28 with TRBJ2-7, with TRBD2 matching over 10 bases. After removal of 10 bases from V and 3 bases from J, the junction contained 9 bases not matched to a gene. CDR1 and CDR2 (germline): MDHEN, SYDVKM. The CDR3 loop spans 14 amino acids. CDR3 region: CATHLAGEIYEQYF. CDR3 coding DNA: TGTGCCACCCATCTAGCGGGAGAGATCTACGAGCAGTACTTC.

This chain joins TRBV9 and TRBJ1-1; possibly TRBD1 for D (6 bases). Trimming removed 0 bases at V and 6 bases at J, with 9 bases between. Per germline, CDR1 SGDLS and CDR2 YYNGEE. The CDR3 spans 13 residues. Here the CDR3 reads CASSVVEGAEAFF. The CDR3 DNA reads as TGTGCCAGCAGCGTAGTGGAGGGGGCTGAAGCTTTCTTT.

The genes are TRBV12-3 or TRBV12-4 and TRBJ2-1; a possible D gene is TRBD2 (5 bases). The length of the CDR3 is 13 residues. Between the trimmed V and J ends, which lost 6 bases and 4 bases, there was a span of 10 bases. The CDR3 DNA reads TGTGCCAGCAGACGGACTGAGTACAATGAGCAGTTCTTC. Its translation: CASRRTEYNEQFF.

The genes are TRBV27 and TRBJ2-7; perhaps D is TRBD1 or TRBD2 (5 bases each). Deletions cut 3 bases from V and 2 bases from J, with 14 bases between. There are 15 residues in the CDR3. The V gene's germline CDR1 is MNHEY and CDR2 SMNVEV (reference sequence). CDR3 sequence reads: CASSLGQGPTYEQYF. CDR3 DNA: TGTGCCAGCAGTTTGGGCCAGGGACCGACCTACGAGCAGTACTTC.

The rearrangement uses TRBV6-1 and TRBJ2-1; the match to TRBD1 covers 9 bases. Germline V gives CDR1 MNHNS, CDR2 SASEGT. CDR3 length equals 17 residues. Trimming at V came to 0 bases and at J to 1 base, leaving 4 bases not matched to a gene. In DNA form, the CDR3 reads TGTGCCAGCAGTGAAGCCTGGGGACAGGGATCCTACAATGAGCAGTTCTTC. Protein sequence: CASSEAWGQGSYNEQFF.

Only one count was recorded for this clone. The chain joins TRBV27 to TRBJ1-6, with 7 positions matching TRBD1. Germline values: CDR1 MNHEY, CDR2 SMNVEV (reference sequence). The CDR3 length is 14 residues. The V segment lost 7 bases and the J segment 11 bases; nucleotides outside the gene matches: 11. CDR3 nucleotides: TGTGCCAGCACTCCTGCCGGCAGGGGGGCACCCCTCCACTTT. Translation gives CASTPAGRGAPLHF.

The gene calls are TRBV6-5 and TRBJ1-2, with TRBD1 matching over 7 bases. Unmatched junction bases numbered 3, after V lost 5 bases and J lost 0 bases. In germline, CDR1 is MNHEY, CDR2 SVGAGI. This CDR3 has 14 residues. The CDR3 bases are TGTGCCAGCAGTCCCGACAGGGCTAACTATGGCTACACCTTC. Translated, it gives CASSPDRANYGYTF.

The chain couples TRBV18 to TRBJ1-1, with D unclear. CDR3 size: 13 residues. V was trimmed by 4 bases and J by 3 bases, leaving 9 bases between them. Germline V gene data show CDR1 as KGHSH and CDR2 as LQKENI. The CDR3 nucleotides read TGTGCCAGCTCACAGGCGTCCGACACTGAAGCTTTCTTT. This gives the protein CASSQASDTEAFF.

The chain uses TRBV6-2 or TRBV6-3 and TRBJ2-5; no reliable D call. The CDR3 has 16 residues. Germline V gene lookup returns CDR1 MNHEY and CDR2 SVGEGT. V was clipped by 0 bases and J by 3 bases, with 14 bases between them. CDR3 sequence: CASSYSWGLDKETQYF. The CDR3 DNA reads TGTGCCAGCAGTTACTCATGGGGTTTGGATAAAGAGACCCAGTACTTC.

V is TRBV5-1 and J is TRBJ2-2; the D is unclear. The CDR3 spans 14 residues. CDR1 SGHRS and CDR2 YFSETQ come from the germline V gene. V dropped 0 bases and J dropped 6 bases, with 9 bases sitting between them. The DNA of the CDR3 is TGCGCCAGCAGCTTGGTTTCGGGTCCCGGGGAGCTGTTTTTT. This translates into CASSLVSGPGELFF.